The 29 T cell receptor beta chains listed next were all sequenced from one sample in a study of blood T cells in healthy people across ages. The use of a sample-barcoded 5' primer and a J-beta primer mix characterized a second PCR of roughly 7 to 11 cycles. One entry per CDR3 protein, called by TCRdb with MiXCR from the 5' RACE reads. The sample has approximately 730,000 distinct CDR3 sequences; roughly 45% are singletons. Sample: blood. These receptors all come from an older woman in good health.

This clonotype came up a few times. The J gene is TRBJ2-1, the V gene TRBV5-1; 7 positions agree with TRBD1. CDR3 length equals 15 residues. J was trimmed by 4 bases and V by 2 bases; bases with no gene match: 6. Germline V CDR1 and CDR2: SGHRS, YFSETQ. CDR3 nucleotides: TGCGCCAGCAGCTTATCAGGGGGAATATACAATGAGCAGTTCTTC. Protein product: CASSLSGGIYNEQFF.

The chain is built from TRBV5-1 and TRBJ2-5; D unclear. This CDR3 has 13 residues. Looked up from germline, CDR1 is SGHRS and CDR2 is YFSETQ. Between the trimmed V and J ends, which lost 6 bases and 3 bases, there was a span of 12 bases. CDR3 sequence: CASTLWSKETQYF. The CDR3 region has the DNA TGCGCCAGCACCCTTTGGAGCAAAGAGACCCAGTACTTC.

The sample holds one count of this clonotype. Sequence at one end of the junction differs from germline and may be a read error. The J gene is TRBJ2-3, the V gene TRBV25-1; D might be TRBD1 (6 bases). This CDR3 is built from 11 residues. CDR1 is MGHDK and CDR2 is SYGVNS in the germline V gene. CDR3 sequence: CASSPGDTRYF. The DNA for the CDR3 is TGTGCCAGCAGCCCAGGGGATACGCGGTATTTT.

This clonotype was found a few times. CDR3 sequence reads: CASSLVGQNTGELFF. The CDR3 DNA reads TGTGCCAGCAGCTTAGTCGGCCAAAACACCGGGGAGCTGTTTTTT. The chain recombines TRBV13 with TRBJ2-2; D not certain. V was cut by 1 base and J by 2 bases, with 8 bases left in between. The CDR3 is 15 amino acids. The germline CDR1 and CDR2 sequences are PRHDT and FYEKMQ (reference sequence).

This clonotype occurred a few times. DNA for the CDR3: TGTGCCAGCAGGGGGGAATGGGACGAGCAGTACTTC. Amino acid sequence: CASRGEWDEQYF. This rearrangement joins TRBV28 to TRBJ2-7, with D perhaps being TRBD1 or TRBD2 (5 bases each). Trimming removed 6 bases from V and 5 bases from J, with 11 bases in between. This CDR3 contains 12 residues. CDR1 is MDHEN and CDR2 is SYDVKM in the germline V gene.

In this sample, this clonotype turned up a few times. The genes are TRBV7-9 and TRBJ1-2, with TRBD1 matching 8 bases. CDR3 length equals 14 residues. V lost 4 bases and J lost 4; bases outside the gene matches: 5. Per the germline V gene, CDR1 is SEHNR and CDR2 is FQNEAQ (reference sequence). CDR3 protein: CASSSWDRSYGYTF. CDR3 sequence (DNA): TGTGCCAGCAGCTCCTGGGACAGGAGCTATGGCTACACCTTC.

This clonotype has just one count. The chain joins TRBV5-1 to TRBJ2-5, with a possible D match to TRBD1 (5 bases). This CDR3 is 14 amino acids long. CDR1 SGHRS and CDR2 YFSETQ come from the germline V gene. Trimming stripped 3 bases from V and 4 bases from J, with 13 bases between. This CDR3 reads CASSSGSPRETQYF. The CDR3 coding sequence is TGCGCCAGCAGCTCAGGGTCCCCCCGAGAGACCCAGTACTTC.

This clonotype came up many times. The CDR3 coding sequence is TGTGCCAGCAGCCAGGGGGCGGGAGATACGCAGTATTTT. Its translation is CASSQGAGDTQYF. The rearrangement joins TRBV6-6 to TRBJ2-3; 8 positions agree with TRBD1. Germline-derived CDR1 and CDR2 are MNHNY and SVGAGI (reference sequence). J was trimmed by 5 bases and V by 6 bases; bases with no gene match: 4. The CDR3 is made up of 13 amino acids.

This chain connects TRBV20-1 to TRBJ2-3; the match to TRBD2 covers 7 bases. The CDR3 extends over 20 amino acids. The junction had 24 bases not matched to a gene; V was cut back by 5 bases and J by 1 base. The germline V gene has CDR1 DFQATT and CDR2 SNEGSKA (reference sequence). CDR3 region: CSAPTDPSPGGSFGTDTQYF. CDR3 coding DNA: TGCAGTGCTCCAACGGATCCTTCCCCTGGCGGGAGTTTCGGCACAGATACGCAGTATTTT.

The sample holds a few counts of this clonotype. The chain is built from TRBV5-1 and TRBJ1-2; TRBD1 matches 11 bases. This CDR3 contains 15 residues. V shed 4 bases and J 5 bases; nucleotides not matched to a gene: 7. The germline gives CDR1 SGHRS, CDR2 YFSETQ. The CDR3 nucleotides read TGCGCCAGCAGCGATAGGACAGGGGGCCGGTATGGCTACACCTTC. Its protein is CASSDRTGGRYGYTF.

Only a few counts were recorded for this clonotype. This chain connects TRBV7-2 to TRBJ1-6; D remains unclear. The germline CDR1 and CDR2 sequences are SGHTA and FQGNSA. V was cut by 1 base and J by 5 bases, with 6 bases left in between. The CDR3 runs to 14 residues. The CDR3 bases are TGTGCCAGCAGCTTAGGTCTGAATAATTCACCCCTCCACTTT. Protein product: CASSLGLNNSPLHF.

The chain couples TRBV27 to TRBJ2-3; D might be TRBD1 or TRBD2, each matching 5 bases. Between the trimmed V and J ends, which lost 1 base and 0 bases, there was a span of 11 bases. CDR3 length equals 16 residues. CDR1 is MNHEY, CDR2 SMNVEV, per germline (reference sequence). The CDR3 DNA follows: TGTGCCAGCAGTTTATGGGGGAGCCCTAGCACAGATACGCAGTATTTT. This encodes CASSLWGSPSTDTQYF.

The chain recombines TRBV27 with TRBJ2-5; D is possibly TRBD1 (7 bases). V lost 5 bases and J lost 4, with 20 bases in between. Germline lookup yields CDR1 MNHEY and CDR2 SMNVEV (reference sequence). This CDR3 is built from 16 residues. CDR3 loop: CASSPHYRQGLETQYF. The DNA for the CDR3 is TGTGCCAGCAGTCCCCACTACCGACAGGGACTAGAGACCCAGTACTTC.

The table lists this clonotype with many counts. This chain connects TRBV4-3 to TRBJ2-5; 11 nucleotides match TRBD2. V lost 1 base to trimming and J lost 2 bases; unmatched junction nucleotides: 12. Germline assignment: CDR1 LGHNA and CDR2 YSLEER. The CDR3 extends over 19 amino acids. The CDR3: CASSQVVLAGGILQETQYF. DNA for the CDR3: TGCGCCAGCAGCCAAGTAGTCCTAGCGGGAGGCATACTTCAAGAGACCCAGTACTTC.

The genes are TRBV5-1 and TRBJ2-1; TRBD1 might be the D (5 bases). This CDR3 contains 14 residues. In germline, CDR1 is SGHRS, CDR2 YFSETQ. V dropped 5 bases and J dropped 7 bases, with 16 bases sitting between them. This chain's CDR3 is CASSFSGHPNEQFF. CDR3 sequence (DNA): TGCGCCAGCAGTTTCAGTGGACACCCGAATGAGCAGTTCTTC.

The CDR3: CASSPRTGRGAGELFF. The CDR3 DNA sequence: TGTGCCAGCAGTCCTCGGACAGGACGCGGGGCCGGGGAGCTGTTTTTT. V usage is TRBV6-2 or TRBV6-3 and J usage is TRBJ2-2, with D perhaps TRBD1 (7 bases). Between the trimmed V and J ends, which lost 5 bases and 6 bases, there was a span of 19 bases. The CDR3 is 16 residues long. Germline V CDR1 and CDR2: MNHEY, SVGEGT.

This rearrangement joins TRBV6-5 to TRBJ1-2, with 11 bases lining up with TRBD1. Germline V lookup: CDR1 MNHEY, CDR2 SVGAGI. The trim removed 4 bases at V and 8 bases at J, leaving 12 bases unmatched. The CDR3 loop spans 16 amino acids. The CDR3 is CASSSSTGTGGIGYTF. The CDR3, as DNA: TGTGCCAGCAGTTCCTCGACCGGGACAGGGGGGATCGGCTACACCTTC.

This clonotype has a handful of counts. J is TRBJ2-1 and V is TRBV5-1, with 10 bases identical to TRBD2. CDR3 length: 15 amino acids. The junction had 5 bases not matched to a gene; V was cut back by 4 bases and J by 4 bases. The germline CDR1 and CDR2 sequences are SGHRS and YFSETQ. The CDR3 bases are TGCGCCAGCAGCAATAGCGGGGGGACTTACAATGAGCAGTTCTTC. Protein: CASSNSGGTYNEQFF.

This clonotype occurred a few times. DNA of the CDR3: TGTGCCAGCAGCTTAGTTTGGGGGCAAGAGACCCAGTACTTC. Amino acid sequence: CASSLVWGQETQYF. V is TRBV7-2 and J is TRBJ2-5; D could derive from TRBD1 or TRBD2 (5 bases each). Germline values: CDR1 SGHTA, CDR2 FQGNSA. V was shortened by 1 base and J by 2 bases, with 8 bases between the two germline ends. The CDR3 spans 14 residues.

V and J are TRBV6-5 and TRBJ2-1; perhaps D is TRBD1 or TRBD2 (6 bases each). The CDR3 has 15 residues. V dropped 2 bases and J dropped 3 bases, with 11 bases sitting between them. CDR1 and CDR2 (germline): MNHEY, SVGAGI. CDR3 in amino acids: CASSYAGQSYNEQFF. The CDR3 region has the DNA TGTGCCAGCAGTTACGCGGGACAAAGCTACAATGAGCAGTTCTTC.

The gene calls are TRBV5-1 and TRBJ2-5; 8 bases line up with TRBD2. V shed 3 bases, J shed 5 bases, and the junction held 15 bases outside the gene matches. In germline, CDR1 is SGHRS, CDR2 YFSETQ. There are 17 residues in the CDR3. CDR3 nucleotide sequence: TGCGCCAGCAGCTCCCTAGGAAGCGGGGGTATTATGGAGACCCAGTACTTC. It encodes CASSSLGSGGIMETQYF.

The chain recombines TRBV7-9 with TRBJ1-1; 7 bases fit TRBD1. Losses at the gene ends were 7 bases for V and 7 bases for J; bases not matched to a gene: 9. The CDR3 runs 13 residues. Germline values: CDR1 SEHNR, CDR2 FQNEAQ (reference sequence). The DNA of the CDR3 is TGTGCCAGCACTACCGACAGGGCCGGTGAAGCTTTCTTT. Amino acids: CASTTDRAGEAFF.

This clonotype was detected ten times or more. This chain connects TRBV4-2 to TRBJ2-1, with a weak D call TRBD2 (5 bases). There are 13 residues in the CDR3. V was pared by 7 bases and J by 4 bases, with 11 bases between. Germline-derived CDR1 and CDR2 are LGHNA and YNFKEQ. In DNA, the CDR3 is TGTGCCAGCACCAACGAGGGTTACAATGAGCAGTTCTTC. It is translated as CASTNEGYNEQFF.

This clonotype was seen just once. The chain has TRBV6-6 and TRBJ2-4, with D maybe TRBD2 (6 bases). The DNA matches TRBJ2-7 better at its end, which makes the J call doubtful. Germline V gene data show CDR1 as MNHNY and CDR2 as SVGAGI (reference sequence). The CDR3 is 15 amino acids. CDR3 coding DNA: TGTGCCAGCAGTTATTACCTGGACGGGAGCTACGAGCAGTACTTC. The encoded protein is CASSYYLDGSYEQYF.

This clonotype was seen repeatedly, ten times or more. The chain combines TRBV7-2 with TRBJ2-5; a possible D gene is TRBD2 (6 bases). Trimming shortened V by 6 bases and J by 2 bases, and 16 bases separated the two germline ends. The V gene's germline CDR1 is SGHTA and CDR2 FQGNSA. The CDR3 sequence is 15 residues long. In nucleotides, the CDR3 is TGTGCCAGCAGTTATGACGCGGGAACTCAAGAGACCCAGTACTTC. It codes for CASSYDAGTQETQYF.

The chain employs TRBV3-1 and TRBJ2-3, with D perhaps matching TRBD1 (8 bases). The germline gives CDR1 LGHDT, CDR2 YNNKEL (reference sequence). The ends were cut back, 6 bases at V and 3 bases at J, with 16 bases in the middle. This CDR3 comprises 15 residues. The DNA of the CDR3 is TGTGCCAGCAGGCCGTACAGGGGGGGGACAGATACGCAGTATTTT. This codes for CASRPYRGGTDTQYF.

The sample holds a few counts of this clonotype. In DNA, the CDR3 is TGCGCCAGCAGCAGTTCGGGACAGACAACAGATACGCAGTATTTT. Amino acids: CASSSSGQTTDTQYF. The chain recombines TRBV5-1 with TRBJ2-3, with 7 bases identical to TRBD1. Germline V CDR1 and CDR2: SGHRS, YFSETQ. CDR3 length: 15 residues. J lost 3 bases, V lost 4 bases, and 8 bases had no gene match.

The chain recombines TRBV20-1 with TRBJ2-7; no clear D. This CDR3 is built from 11 residues. V gave up 4 bases and J gave up 3 bases, with 7 bases separating them. From germline, CDR1 is DFQATT and CDR2 SNEGSKA (reference sequence). The CDR3 sequence is CSATDHYEQYF. In DNA, the CDR3 is TGCAGTGCTACAGACCACTACGAGCAGTACTTC.

This chain uses TRBV20-1 with TRBJ2-1, with 11 bases that match TRBD1. V shed 2 bases and J 3 bases; nucleotides not matched to a gene: 3. There are 15 residues in the CDR3. Germline lookup yields CDR1 DFQATT and CDR2 SNEGSKA (reference sequence). The CDR3 DNA is TGCAGTGCTAGACAAGGGACAGGGGGCTACAATGAGCAGTTCTTC. Translating gives CSARQGTGGYNEQFF.